This T cell receptor (beta chain) came from a study of blood T cell repertoires in COVID-19. The assay was immunoSEQ multiplex PCR, and TCRdb's table has in-frame clones only and misses some. The sample has under 200,000 clones; 85% to 90% are singletons. CDR3 length: 13 residues. The V gene's germline CDR1 is SGHDT and CDR2 YYEEEE. The ends were cut back, 4 bases at V and 7 bases at J, with 9 bases in the middle. The chain links TRBV5-6 to TRBJ1-6; D is unclear. Sequencing used peripheral blood. The receptor comes from a woman aged 55-70 years with COVID-19, enrolled during active disease. In nucleotides, the CDR3 is TGTGCCAGCAGCCTTCACGGGAATTCACCCCTCCACTTT. This translates into CASSLHGNSPLHF.